Each of the 26 T cell receptor beta chains below was sequenced from the same sample in a study of blood T cells in healthy people across ages. Then a second PCR, running roughly 7 to 11 cycles, was carried out with a sample-barcoded 5' primer and a J-beta primer mix. TCRdb recomputed calls from the 5' RACE reads with MiXCR, one row per CDR3 protein. The sample shows around 800,000 distinct CDR3 sequences, roughly 25% of them seen only once. The same specimen was also included in a second study, on T cells of mothers and their children.

The source material was blood. Receptors originate from a boy younger than 18 in good health.

The chain couples TRBV5-1 to TRBJ2-3; TRBD2 matches 11 bases. This CDR3 comprises 17 residues. V shed 0 bases and J 4 bases; nucleotides not matched to a gene: 7. The germline V gene encodes CDR1 SGHRS and CDR2 YFSETQ. The CDR3 region is CASSLVFSGRASDTQYF. CDR3 sequence (DNA): TGCGCCAGCAGCTTGGTTTTTAGCGGGAGGGCGTCAGATACGCAGTATTTT.

The gene calls are TRBV15 and TRBJ2-5; 8 bases line up with TRBD1. The J call is uncertain, as TRBJ2-7 better fits the DNA end. This CDR3 spans 15 amino acids. From germline, CDR1 is LNHNV and CDR2 YYDKDF (reference sequence). The CDR3 spells CATSIRQGPSYEQYF. The CDR3 bases are TGTGCCACCAGCATCAGACAGGGGCCCTCCTACGAGCAGTACTTC.

This chain's CDR3 is CATRGASGSHEQYF. The CDR3 region has the DNA TGTGCCACCCGGGGGGCTAGCGGGAGTCACGAGCAGTACTTC. The chain links TRBV10-3 to TRBJ2-7, with TRBD2 matching 10 bases. V lost 10 bases to trimming and J lost 5 bases; unmatched junction nucleotides: 11. This CDR3 has 14 residues. CDR1 is ENHRY, CDR2 SYGVKD, per germline.

The chain links TRBV5-1 to TRBJ2-5, with D uncertain. The end of the DNA fits TRBJ2-7 better, so the J call may be wrong. Germline values: CDR1 SGHRS, CDR2 YFSETQ. This CDR3 comprises 13 residues. The CDR3, as DNA: TGCGCCAGCAGCCTGGGCAGGCTCTACGAGCAGTACTTC. Its protein product is CASSLGRLYEQYF.

The V and J genes are TRBV4-2 and TRBJ2-5, with D possibly TRBD2 on 7 matching bases. CDR1 LGHNA and CDR2 YNFKEQ come from the germline V gene. V lost 1 base and J 2 bases, leaving 20 bases between the germline ends. This CDR3 has 18 residues. The CDR3 loop is CASSQGALGGVWQETQYF. CDR3 nucleotides: TGTGCCAGCAGCCAAGGCGCGCTAGGGGGGGTGTGGCAAGAGACCCAGTACTTC.

This clonotype has a handful of counts. The chain joins TRBV7-9 to TRBJ2-5; a weak D match, TRBD1 (5 bases). Germline lookup yields CDR1 SEHNR and CDR2 FQNEAQ (reference sequence). V was shortened by 5 bases and J by 4 bases, with 14 bases between the two germline ends. The CDR3 loop spans 14 amino acids. The CDR3: CASSLDWGPETQYF. CDR3 DNA: TGTGCCAGCAGCCTTGATTGGGGCCCAGAGACCCAGTACTTC.

This clonotype was found a few times. The chain is built from TRBV9 and TRBJ2-7; 7 bases agree with TRBD1. This CDR3 is 15 amino acids long. Germline V gene sequence: CDR1 SGDLS, CDR2 YYNGEE. V lost 4 bases, J lost 7 bases, and 14 bases stayed unmatched. CDR3 sequence: CASSYSDRETGEQYF. As DNA, the CDR3 is TGTGCCAGCAGCTATAGTGACAGGGAGACAGGAGAGCAGTACTTC.

This clonotype showed up just a few times. The V and J genes are TRBV2 and TRBJ2-7, with 8 bases fitting TRBD2. Germline V gene data show CDR1 as SNHLY and CDR2 as FYNNEI. The CDR3 contains 20 residues. V lost 6 bases to trimming and J lost 3 bases; unmatched junction nucleotides: 25. CDR3 nucleotides: TGTGCCAGCAGCGAACCCCCCCAGGGGTGGTCGCGGGGGGCCTTCTACGAGCAGTACTTC. This translates into CASSEPPQGWSRGAFYEQYF.

The chain couples TRBV30 to TRBJ1-2, with TRBD1 matching 10 bases. V lost 0 bases, J lost 13 bases, and 11 bases stayed unmatched. The CDR3 is 14 residues long. Germline CDR1 GTSNPN, CDR2 SVGIG (reference sequence). The CDR3 is CAWSVLLGQGQSTF. CDR3 bases: TGTGCCTGGAGTGTACTTTTGGGACAGGGGCAGTCCACCTTC. The variable domain in full, completed from reference TRBV30 and TRBJ1-2, reads SQTIHQWPATLVQPVGSPLSLECTVEGTSNPNLYWYRQAAGRGLQLLFYSVGIGQISSEVPQNLSASRPQDRQFILSSKKLLLSDSGFYLCAWSVLLGQGQSTFGSGTRLTVV.

In its sample, this clonotype was seen a few times. The rearrangement joins TRBV4-1 to TRBJ2-5; D remains unclear. V gave up 3 bases and J gave up 2 bases, with 7 bases separating them. The CDR3 extends over 13 amino acids. Germline V CDR1 and CDR2: MGHRA, YSYEKL. The CDR3 region is CASSHFLQETQYF. The DNA for the CDR3 is TGCGCCAGCAGCCATTTCCTGCAAGAGACCCAGTACTTC.

This clonotype was seen a handful of times. The chain combines TRBV6-1 with TRBJ2-5; D is unresolved. The length of the CDR3 is 16 residues. V lost 6 bases and J lost 5, with 22 bases in between. Germline V CDR1 and CDR2: MNHNS, SASEGT. The CDR3 is CASSQTRNPLGETQYF. The DNA of the CDR3 is TGTGCCAGCAGCCAAACCCGGAACCCACTGGGGGAGACCCAGTACTTC.

The V gene is TRBV30, the J gene TRBJ1-1; TRBD1 aligns across 9 bases. V dropped 2 bases and J dropped 5; count of bases not matched to a gene: 6. Germline assignment: CDR1 GTSNPN and CDR2 SVGIG (reference sequence). The CDR3 has 14 amino acids. CDR3 sequence reads: CAWSHDRGRTEAFF. CDR3 DNA: TGTGCCTGGAGTCATGACAGGGGGAGGACTGAAGCTTTCTTT. Full variable domain (rest looked up from reference TRBV30 and TRBJ1-1): SQTIHQWPATLVQPVGSPLSLECTVEGTSNPNLYWYRQAAGRGLQLLFYSVGIGQISSEVPQNLSASRPQDRQFILSSKKLLLSDSGFYLCAWSHDRGRTEAFFGQGTRLTVV.

J is TRBJ2-5 and V is TRBV11-2; the D gene is possibly TRBD1 (8 bases). V was shortened by 4 bases and J by 4 bases, with 19 bases between the two germline ends. Germline assignment: CDR1 SGHAT and CDR2 FQNNGV. This CDR3 comprises 16 residues. The CDR3 DNA reads as TGTGCCAGCAGCTCACAGGGGGGGCTCGACCGAGAGACCCAGTACTTC. Its translation: CASSSQGGLDRETQYF.

The chain carries TRBV20-1 and TRBJ2-3; the match to TRBD1 covers 9 bases. V was pared by 6 bases and J by 3 bases, with 7 bases of the junction left unmatched. The CDR3 covers 14 residues. Germline V lookup: CDR1 DFQATT, CDR2 SNEGSKA (reference sequence). CDR3 loop: CSATGTGRTDTQYF. The CDR3 DNA reads TGCAGTGCCACCGGGACAGGGAGGACAGATACGCAGTATTTT.

The chain employs TRBV6-5 and TRBJ2-5; no reliable D call. The V and J ends lost 0 bases and 3 bases respectively, with 11 bases between them. The CDR3 contains 15 residues. From germline, CDR1 is MNHEY and CDR2 SVGAGI. Here the CDR3 DNA reads TGTGCCAGCAGTTACTCGAGACTGGGAAAAGAGACCCAGTACTTC. This gives the protein CASSYSRLGKETQYF.

This clonotype was seen only a few times. J is TRBJ2-4 and V is TRBV12-3 or TRBV12-4, with D unclear. V was cut by 8 bases and J by 8 bases, with 13 bases left in between. CDR3 size: 12 residues. The CDR3 sequence is CASGMGRDIQYF. CDR3 coding DNA: TGTGCCAGCGGCATGGGCCGGGACATTCAGTACTTC.

V and J are TRBV7-6 and TRBJ1-2; 8 nucleotides line up with TRBD1. There are 15 residues in the CDR3. Germline V gene lookup returns CDR1 SGHVS and CDR2 FNYEAQ. V was clipped by 5 bases and J by 3 bases; unmatched bases: 8. CDR3 residues: CASSPTPGGDYGYTF. DNA for the CDR3: TGTGCCAGCAGCCCGACTCCAGGGGGCGACTATGGCTACACCTTC.

The chain links TRBV29-1 to TRBJ2-5; 7 bases fit TRBD2. The CDR3 is 12 residues long. The V gene's germline CDR1 is SQVTM and CDR2 ANQGSEA. V trimming: 7 bases; J trimming: 5 bases; junction bases outside the gene matches: 7. In DNA, the CDR3 is TGCAGCGGTGGACTAGTTTTGGAGACCCAGTACTTC. This encodes CSGGLVLETQYF.

This clonotype was seen a handful of times. The rearrangement uses TRBV20-1 and TRBJ2-2; the match to TRBD1 covers 8 bases. The CDR3 has 14 residues. Germline CDR1 reads DFQATT; CDR2 reads SNEGSKA (reference sequence). After removal of 8 bases from V and 3 bases from J, the junction contained 8 bases not matched to a gene. CDR3 in DNA: TGCAGTCCTATCCCGGACAGGGACACCGGGGAGCTGTTTTTT. Amino acids: CSPIPDRDTGELFF.

The chain has TRBV6-6 and TRBJ2-5; D ambiguous. Germline V CDR1 and CDR2: MNHNY, SVGAGI (reference sequence). V was trimmed by 6 bases and J by 2 bases, leaving 10 bases between them. The CDR3 consists of 13 residues. CDR3 protein: CASSSPRQETQYF. In DNA form, the CDR3 reads TGTGCCAGCAGCTCGCCGCGACAAGAGACCCAGTACTTC.

The chain carries TRBV11-2 and TRBJ2-1, with 7 positions matching TRBD2. The CDR3 sequence is 14 residues long. The V and J ends lost 3 bases and 10 bases, in that order; junction bases with no gene match: 9. The V gene's germline CDR1 is SGHAT and CDR2 FQNNGV. The CDR3 is CASSFSLGGWEQFF. CDR3 sequence (DNA): TGTGCCAGCAGCTTTTCCCTGGGGGGGTGGGAGCAGTTCTTC.

This chain joins TRBV24-1 and TRBJ1-2; D is unresolved. The germline gives CDR1 KGHDR, CDR2 SFDVKD. The ends were cut back, 2 bases at V and 5 bases at J, with 8 bases in the middle. This CDR3 is 13 amino acids long. The CDR3 nucleotides read TGTGCCACCAGTGATTATACCGGATATGGCTACACCTTC. Translating gives CATSDYTGYGYTF.

In this sample, this clonotype turned up a few times. The chain combines TRBV5-5 with TRBJ1-3; 10 bases are a match to TRBD1. After removal of 4 bases from V and 4 bases from J, the junction contained 5 bases not matched to a gene. The CDR3 covers 15 residues. Germline CDR1 SGHKS, CDR2 YYEKEE (reference sequence). CDR3 sequence (DNA): TGTGCCAGCAGCCCGGGACAGGGGAAAGGAAACACCATATATTTT. This codes for CASSPGQGKGNTIYF. Full variable domain (outside the CDR3, taken from reference TRBV5-5 and TRBJ1-3): DAGVTQSPTHLIKTRGQQVTLRCSPISGHKSVSWYQQVLGQGPQFIFQYYEKEERGRGNFPDRFSARQFPNYSSELNVNALLLGDSALYLCASSPGQGKGNTIYFGEGSWLTVV.

This chain uses TRBV4-1 with TRBJ2-4; perhaps TRBD1 as D (6 bases). This CDR3 contains 19 residues. Trimming pared 0 bases from V and 8 bases from J, leaving 26 bases between. From germline, CDR1 is MGHRA and CDR2 YSYEKL. CDR3 loop: CASSQEGHARDPAGDIQYF. The CDR3 region has the DNA TGCGCCAGCAGCCAAGAAGGTCACGCACGGGACCCAGCAGGGGACATTCAGTACTTC.

The chain combines TRBV3-1 with TRBJ2-5; D call uncertain. The last part of the DNA fits TRBJ2-7 better; the J call may be wrong. Germline V lookup: CDR1 LGHDT, CDR2 YNNKEL (reference sequence). The CDR3 spans 13 residues. CDR3 coding DNA: TGTGCCAGCAGCCAGGCAGGTCCCTACGAGCAGTACTTC. This translates into CASSQAGPYEQYF.

This clonotype was counted at least ten times. This rearrangement joins TRBV7-9 to TRBJ2-1; D is perhaps TRBD1 (5 bases). The CDR3 length is 12 residues. Germline V gene sequence: CDR1 SEHNR, CDR2 FQNEAQ (reference sequence). Trimming left V 6 bases short and J 6 bases short, with 9 bases between. Here the CDR3 reads CASSLRGNEQFF. Here the CDR3 DNA reads TGTGCCAGCAGTTTAAGGGGCAATGAGCAGTTCTTC.